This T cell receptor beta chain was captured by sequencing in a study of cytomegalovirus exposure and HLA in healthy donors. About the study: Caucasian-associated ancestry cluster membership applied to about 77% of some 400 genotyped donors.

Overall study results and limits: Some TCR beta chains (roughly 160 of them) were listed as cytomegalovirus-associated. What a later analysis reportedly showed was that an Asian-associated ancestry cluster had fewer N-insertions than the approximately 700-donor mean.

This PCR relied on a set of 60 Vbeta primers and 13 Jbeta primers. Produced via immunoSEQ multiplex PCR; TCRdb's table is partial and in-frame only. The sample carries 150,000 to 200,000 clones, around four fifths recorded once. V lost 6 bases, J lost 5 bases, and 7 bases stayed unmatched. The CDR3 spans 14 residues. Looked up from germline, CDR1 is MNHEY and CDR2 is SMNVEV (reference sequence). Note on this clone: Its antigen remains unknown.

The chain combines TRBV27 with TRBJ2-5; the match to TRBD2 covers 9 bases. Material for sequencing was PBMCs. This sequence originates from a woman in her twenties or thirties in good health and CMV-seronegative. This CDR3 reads CASRPRGGRETQYF. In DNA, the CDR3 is TGTGCCAGCAGACCGCGGGGGGGCCGGGAGACCCAGTACTTC.